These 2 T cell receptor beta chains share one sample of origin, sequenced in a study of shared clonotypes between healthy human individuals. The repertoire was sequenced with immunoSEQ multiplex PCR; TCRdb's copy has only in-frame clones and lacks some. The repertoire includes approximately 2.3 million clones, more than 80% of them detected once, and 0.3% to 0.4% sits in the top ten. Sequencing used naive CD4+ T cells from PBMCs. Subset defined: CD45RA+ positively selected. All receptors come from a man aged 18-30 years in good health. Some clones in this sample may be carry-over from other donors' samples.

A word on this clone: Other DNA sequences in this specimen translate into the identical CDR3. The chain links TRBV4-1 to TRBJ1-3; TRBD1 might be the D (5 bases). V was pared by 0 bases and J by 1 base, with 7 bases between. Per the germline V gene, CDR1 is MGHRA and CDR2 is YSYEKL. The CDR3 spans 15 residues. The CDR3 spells CASSQDPGSGNTIYF. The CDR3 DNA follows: TGCGCCAGCAGCCAAGATCCAGGGTCTGGAAACACCATATATTTT.

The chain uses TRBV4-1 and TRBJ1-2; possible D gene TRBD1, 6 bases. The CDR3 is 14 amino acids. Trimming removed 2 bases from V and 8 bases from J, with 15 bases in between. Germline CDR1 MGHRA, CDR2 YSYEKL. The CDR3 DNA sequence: TGCGCCAGCAGCCAATGGACAGAAAGAAAAGGCTACACCTTC. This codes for CASSQWTERKGYTF.